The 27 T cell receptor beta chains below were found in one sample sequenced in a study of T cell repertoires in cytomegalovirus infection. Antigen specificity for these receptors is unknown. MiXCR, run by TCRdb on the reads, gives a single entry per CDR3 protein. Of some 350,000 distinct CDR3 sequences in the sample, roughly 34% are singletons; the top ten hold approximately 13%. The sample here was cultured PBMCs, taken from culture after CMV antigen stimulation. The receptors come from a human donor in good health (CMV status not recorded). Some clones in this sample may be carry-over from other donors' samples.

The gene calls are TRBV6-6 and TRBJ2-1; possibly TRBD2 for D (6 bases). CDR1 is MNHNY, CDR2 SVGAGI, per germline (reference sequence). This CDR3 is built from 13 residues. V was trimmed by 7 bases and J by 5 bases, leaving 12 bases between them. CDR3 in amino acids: CASKPGLNNEQFF. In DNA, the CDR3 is TGTGCCAGCAAGCCGGGACTCAACAATGAGCAGTTCTTC.

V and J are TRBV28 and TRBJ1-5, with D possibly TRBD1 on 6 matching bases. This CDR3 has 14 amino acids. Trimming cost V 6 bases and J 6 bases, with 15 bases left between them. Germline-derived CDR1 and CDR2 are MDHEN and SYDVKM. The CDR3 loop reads CASSPGGASQPQHF. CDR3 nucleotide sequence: TGTGCCAGCAGCCCCGGGGGGGCTAGTCAGCCCCAGCATTTT.

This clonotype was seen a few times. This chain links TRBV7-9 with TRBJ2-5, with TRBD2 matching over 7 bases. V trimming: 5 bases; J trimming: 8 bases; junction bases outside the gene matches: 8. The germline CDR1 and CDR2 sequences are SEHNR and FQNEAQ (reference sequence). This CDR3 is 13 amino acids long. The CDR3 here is CASSPPPGLTQYF. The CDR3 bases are TGTGCCAGCAGCCCCCCTCCGGGACTAACCCAGTACTTC.

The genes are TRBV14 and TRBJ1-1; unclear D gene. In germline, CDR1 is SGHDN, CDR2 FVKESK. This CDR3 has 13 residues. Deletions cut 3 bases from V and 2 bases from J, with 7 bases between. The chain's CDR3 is CASSHSLNTEAFF. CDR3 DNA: TGTGCCAGCAGCCATAGTTTAAACACTGAAGCTTTCTTT.

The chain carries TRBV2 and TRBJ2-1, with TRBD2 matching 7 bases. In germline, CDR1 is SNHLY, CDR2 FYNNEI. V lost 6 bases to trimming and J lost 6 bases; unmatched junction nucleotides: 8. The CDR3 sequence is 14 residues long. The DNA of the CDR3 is TGTGCCAGCAGGAGGACTAGAGAGGGCAATGAGCAGTTCTTC. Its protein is CASRRTREGNEQFF.

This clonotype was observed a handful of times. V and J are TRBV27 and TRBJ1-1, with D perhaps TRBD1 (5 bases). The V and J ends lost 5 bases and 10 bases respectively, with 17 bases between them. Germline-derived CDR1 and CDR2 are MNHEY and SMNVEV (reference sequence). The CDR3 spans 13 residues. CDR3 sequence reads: CASSPRAGQGAFF. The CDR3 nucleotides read TGTGCCAGCAGTCCCCGGGCAGGGCAAGGAGCTTTCTTT.

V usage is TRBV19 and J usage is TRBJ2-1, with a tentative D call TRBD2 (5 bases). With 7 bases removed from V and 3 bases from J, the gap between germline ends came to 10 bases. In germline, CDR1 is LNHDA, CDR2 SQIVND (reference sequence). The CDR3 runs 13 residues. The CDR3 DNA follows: TGTGCCAGTACCAACGAGGGCTACAATGAGCAGTTCTTC. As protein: CASTNEGYNEQFF.

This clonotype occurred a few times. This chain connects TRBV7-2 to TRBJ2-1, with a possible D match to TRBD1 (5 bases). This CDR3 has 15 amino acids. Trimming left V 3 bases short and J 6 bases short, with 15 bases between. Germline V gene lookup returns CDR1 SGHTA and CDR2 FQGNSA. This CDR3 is CASSFYYSDSNEQFF. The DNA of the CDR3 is TGTGCCAGCAGCTTTTATTATTCCGACAGCAATGAGCAGTTCTTC.

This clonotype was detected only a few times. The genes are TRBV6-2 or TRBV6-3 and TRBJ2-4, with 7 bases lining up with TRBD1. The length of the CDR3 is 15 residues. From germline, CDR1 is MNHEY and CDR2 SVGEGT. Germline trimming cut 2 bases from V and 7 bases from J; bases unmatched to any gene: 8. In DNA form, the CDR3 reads TGTGCCAGCAGTTACGGGAAGGGGGCATATAACATTCAGTACTTC. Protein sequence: CASSYGKGAYNIQYF.

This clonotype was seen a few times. The CDR3 sequence: CASSLNGRGTDTQYF. The DNA for the CDR3 is TGTGCCAGCAGTTTAAACGGGAGGGGCACAGATACGCAGTATTTT. The chain combines TRBV27 with TRBJ2-3; the match to TRBD2 covers 8 bases. The germline V gene has CDR1 MNHEY and CDR2 SMNVEV (reference sequence). J gave up 1 base and V 2 bases, and 2 bases lay outside the gene matches. CDR3 length: 15 amino acids.

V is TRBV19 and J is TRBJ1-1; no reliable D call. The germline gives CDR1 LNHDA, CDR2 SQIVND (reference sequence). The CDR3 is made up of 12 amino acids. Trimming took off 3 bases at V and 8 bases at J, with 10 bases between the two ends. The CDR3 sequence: CASSIYRREAFF. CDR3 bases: TGTGCCAGTAGTATCTATCGCCGCGAAGCTTTCTTT.

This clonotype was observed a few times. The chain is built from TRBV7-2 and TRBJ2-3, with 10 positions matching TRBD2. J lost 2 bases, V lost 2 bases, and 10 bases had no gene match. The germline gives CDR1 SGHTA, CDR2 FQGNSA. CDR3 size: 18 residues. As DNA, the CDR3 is TGTGCCAGCAGCTTAAATAGAATTCTAGCGGGGGCCACAGATACGCAGTATTTT. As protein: CASSLNRILAGATDTQYF.

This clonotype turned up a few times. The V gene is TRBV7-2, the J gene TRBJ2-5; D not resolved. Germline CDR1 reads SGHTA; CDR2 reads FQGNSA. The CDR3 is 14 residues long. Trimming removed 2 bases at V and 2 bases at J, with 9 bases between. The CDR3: CASSLITAQETQYF. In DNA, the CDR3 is TGTGCCAGCAGCTTAATCACAGCTCAAGAGACCCAGTACTTC.

DNA for the CDR3: TGTGCCAGCATTAATACGGGAGGGACTCTTGGCTACACCTTC. Translated: CASINTGGTLGYTF. The genes are TRBV6-6 and TRBJ1-2; possibly TRBD1 for D (5 bases). Trimming stripped 7 bases from V and 7 bases from J, with 19 bases between. CDR1 is MNHNY and CDR2 is SVGAGI in the germline V gene (reference sequence). This CDR3 comprises 14 residues.

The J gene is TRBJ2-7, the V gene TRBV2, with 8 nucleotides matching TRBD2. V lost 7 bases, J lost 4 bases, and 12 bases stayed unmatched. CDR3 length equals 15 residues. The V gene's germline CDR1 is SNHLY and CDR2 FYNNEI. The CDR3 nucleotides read TGTGCCAGCAAAGTCTCACAGCGGGAGCCTTACGAGCAGTACTTC. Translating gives CASKVSQREPYEQYF.

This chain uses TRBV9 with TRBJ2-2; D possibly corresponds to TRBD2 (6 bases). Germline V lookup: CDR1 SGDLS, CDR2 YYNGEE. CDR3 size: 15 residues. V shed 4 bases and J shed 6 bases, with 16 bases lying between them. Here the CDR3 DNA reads TGTGCCAGCAGCACCCCGGGACTTGGGGCCGGGGAGCTGTTTTTT. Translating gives CASSTPGLGAGELFF. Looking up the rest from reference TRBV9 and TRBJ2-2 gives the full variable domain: DSGVTQTPKHLITATGQRVTLRCSPRSGDLSVYWYQQSLDQGLQFLIQYYNGEERAKGNILERFSAQQFPDLHSELNLSSLELGDSALYFCASSTPGLGAGELFFGEGSRLTVL.

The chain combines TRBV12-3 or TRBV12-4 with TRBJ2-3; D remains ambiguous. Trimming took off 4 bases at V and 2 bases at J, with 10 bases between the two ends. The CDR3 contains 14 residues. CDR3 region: CASSSQTFTDTQYF. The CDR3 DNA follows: TGTGCCAGCAGTTCGCAGACCTTCACAGATACGCAGTATTTT.

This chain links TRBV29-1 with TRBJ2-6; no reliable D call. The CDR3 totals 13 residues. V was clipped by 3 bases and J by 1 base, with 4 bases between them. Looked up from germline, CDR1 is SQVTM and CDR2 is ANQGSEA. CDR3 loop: CSVDASGANVLTF. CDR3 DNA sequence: TGCAGCGTTGACGCTTCTGGGGCCAACGTCCTGACTTTC. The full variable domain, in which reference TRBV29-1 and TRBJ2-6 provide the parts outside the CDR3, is SAVISQKPSRDICQRGTSLTIQCQVDSQVTMMFWYRQQPGQSLTLIATANQGSEATYESGFVIDKFPISRPNLTFSTLTVSNMSPEDSSIYLCSVDASGANVLTFGAGSRLTVL.

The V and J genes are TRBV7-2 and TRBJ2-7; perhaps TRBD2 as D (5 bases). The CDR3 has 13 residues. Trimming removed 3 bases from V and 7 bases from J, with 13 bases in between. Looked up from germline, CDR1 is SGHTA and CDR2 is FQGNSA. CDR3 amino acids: CASSFERTGEQYF. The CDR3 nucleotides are TGTGCCAGCAGCTTTGAGCGGACTGGAGAGCAGTACTTC. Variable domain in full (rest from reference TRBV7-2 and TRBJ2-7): GAGVSQSPSNKVTEKGKDVELRCDPISGHTALYWYRQSLGQGLEFLIYFQGNSAPDKSGLPSDRFSAERTGGSVSTLTIQRTQQEDSAVYLCASSFERTGEQYFGPGTRLTVT.

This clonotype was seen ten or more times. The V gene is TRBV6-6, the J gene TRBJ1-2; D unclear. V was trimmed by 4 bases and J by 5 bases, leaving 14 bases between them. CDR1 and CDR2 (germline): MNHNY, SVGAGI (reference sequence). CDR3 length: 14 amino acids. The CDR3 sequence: CASSFLTGGYGYTF. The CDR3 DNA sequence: TGTGCCAGCAGTTTTTTGACGGGAGGTTATGGCTACACCTTC.

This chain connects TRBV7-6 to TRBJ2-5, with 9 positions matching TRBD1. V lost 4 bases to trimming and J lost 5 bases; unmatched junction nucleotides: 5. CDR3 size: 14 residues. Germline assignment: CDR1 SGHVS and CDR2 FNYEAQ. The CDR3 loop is CASSSRTGAETQYF. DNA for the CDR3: TGTGCCAGCAGCTCAAGGACAGGGGCCGAGACCCAGTACTTC.

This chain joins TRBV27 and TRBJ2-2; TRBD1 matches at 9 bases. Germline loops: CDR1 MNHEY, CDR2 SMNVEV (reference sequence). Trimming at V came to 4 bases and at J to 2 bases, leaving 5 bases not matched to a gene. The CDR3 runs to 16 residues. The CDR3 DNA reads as TGTGCCAGCAGTTCCGGACAGGGGCTAAACACCGGGGAGCTGTTTTTT. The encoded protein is CASSSGQGLNTGELFF.

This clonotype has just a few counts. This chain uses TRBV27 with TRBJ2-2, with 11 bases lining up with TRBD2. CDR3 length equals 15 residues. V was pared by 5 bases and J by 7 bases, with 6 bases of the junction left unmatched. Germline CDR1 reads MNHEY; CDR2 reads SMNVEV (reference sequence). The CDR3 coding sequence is TGTGCCAGCAGTGCTAGCGGGAGGCACGGCGGGGAGCTGTTTTTT. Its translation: CASSASGRHGGELFF.

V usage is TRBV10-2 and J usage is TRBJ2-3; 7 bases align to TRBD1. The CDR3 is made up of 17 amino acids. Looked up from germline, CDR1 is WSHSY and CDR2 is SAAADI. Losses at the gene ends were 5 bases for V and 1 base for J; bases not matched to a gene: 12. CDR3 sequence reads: CASSRSRDRFGTDTQYF. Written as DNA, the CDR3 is TGCGCCAGCAGTAGGTCCCGGGACAGATTTGGCACAGATACGCAGTATTTT.

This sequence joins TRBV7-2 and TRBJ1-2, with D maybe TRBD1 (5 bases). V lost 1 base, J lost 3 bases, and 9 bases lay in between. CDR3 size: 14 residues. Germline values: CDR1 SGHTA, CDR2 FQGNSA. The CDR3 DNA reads TGTGCCAGCAGCTTAGGGCCGGGGGACTATGGCTACACCTTC. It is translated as CASSLGPGDYGYTF.

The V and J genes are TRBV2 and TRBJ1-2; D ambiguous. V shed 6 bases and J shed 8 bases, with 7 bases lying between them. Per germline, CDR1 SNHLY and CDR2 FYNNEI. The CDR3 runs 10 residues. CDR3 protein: CASRVQGYTF. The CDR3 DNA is TGTGCCAGCAGGGTCCAGGGCTACACCTTC.

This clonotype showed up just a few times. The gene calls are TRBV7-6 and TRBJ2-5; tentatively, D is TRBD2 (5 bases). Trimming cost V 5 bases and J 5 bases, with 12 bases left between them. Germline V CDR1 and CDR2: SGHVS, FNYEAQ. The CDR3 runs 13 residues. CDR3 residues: CASSRAQRETQYF. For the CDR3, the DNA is TGTGCCAGCAGCCGTGCCCAGCGGGAGACCCAGTACTTC.